The clone carrying this T cell receptor (beta chain) was picked up many times. The target antigen is unknown. TCRdb re-derived calls from the reads in MiXCR, one entry per CDR3 protein. The data contain 20,000 or so distinct CDR3 sequences, about 45% of them singletons. The data stem from a study of type 1 regulatory T cells. Trimming cost V 8 bases and J 4 bases, with 8 bases left between them. Germline CDR1 reads GTSNPN; CDR2 reads SVGIG (reference sequence). The CDR3 is 11 amino acids. This sequence originates from a human donor in good health. The sample comprised cultured T cells, either the whole culture or a sorted T cell fraction (not recorded which). The chain links TRBV30 to TRBJ2-2; no firm D call. The CDR3 DNA is TGTGCCGGCGGACGCACCGGGGAGCTGTTTTTT. Amino acids: CAGGRTGELFF.